The sequence of this T cell receptor beta chain was determined in a study of blood T cell repertoires in COVID-19 (dated by TCRdb to the early 2020s). For the wider study: Samples covering the acute and convalescent phases of COVID-19 were provided by collaborators in the United States, Italy and Spain. A freely available public database, intended as a resource for researchers studying the immune response to SARS-CoV-2, is where the repertoires were released. A de-identified subject ID, COVID-19 status, age in years and sex were almost always included in the sample metadata. The prospective study material was composed of cDNA or gDNA derived from T cells, B-cell-depleted T cells, or PBMCs. Where available, HLA class I and class II types were obtained from metadata supplied by the sample provider rather than from assay-based typing. Deeply sampled blood TCRbeta repertoires from subjects exposed to, actively infected with, or recovered from COVID-19 were included in the dataset. Samples were obtained from the ongoing ImmuneRACE study (first 160 participants) and from 1,200 or so subjects provided by 6 global collaborators.

Summary of the overall study and its limitations: The amount of clinical and demographic metadata varied by source and participant and was provided uncurated.

Concerning this clone: No antigen is known for it. No base-level quality is on record; no much larger clone is a single base apart.

TCRbeta CDR3 regions were amplified from genomic DNA by means of the immunoSEQ Assay, a bias-controlled multiplex PCR. The source study handled its data this way. The number of nucleated cells in each sample was estimated from the amplification of reference gene primers within the assay. To quantify the absolute abundance of each unique TCRbeta CDR3 rearrangement, sequence reads were collapsed and filtered. Productive Simpson clonality was computed per sample as the square root of Simpson's diversity index over productive rearrangements. The immuneACCESS repertoire file appears here via TCRdb, limited to in-frame rearrangements. These files lack a portion of the clones; in checked studies, under half of the deficit traces to unresolved V genes, and the cause of the others is not known. For V, J and clone size, that table is used; D and trimming come from the DNA. The sample table shows approximately 90,000 clones, and more than 75% are seen once. About 1.2% of the sample comes from the top ten.

Collaborating institutions collected whole blood in K2EDTA tubes following their own protocols. Collaborator samples were shipped for TCRbeta analysis as frozen whole blood, isolated PBMCs, or DNA extracted from either sample type. V loses 3 bases of germline sequence and J loses 3 bases, and the interval between the two ends is 9 bases. Counted from cysteine to phenylalanine, this CDR3 has 13 amino acids. Of the read, only the CDR3 DNA is kept; its 39 bases are in frame from base 1. This receptor was taken from an elderly woman with acute or convalescent COVID-19. Sequencing input: peripheral blood. The chain is encoded by TRBV12-3 or TRBV12-4 joined to TRBJ2-7; the D gene lacks a confident call. The DNA sequence is TGTGCCAGCAGTTTCGGGTCGAACTACGAGCAGTACTTC. This is translated as CASSFGSNYEQYF.